This entry concerns a single T cell receptor beta chain. These data come from a study of blood T cell repertoires in COVID-19. In Seattle, patients joined the study during active infection and were tracked longitudinally. The CDR3 loop spans 17 amino acids. The germline V gene encodes CDR1 LNHDA and CDR2 SQIVND (reference sequence). Trimming removed 4 bases from V and 5 bases from J, with 23 bases in between. Source study methods: For nucleated cells, counts were estimated from reference gene primer amplification. Sequenced by immunoSEQ multiplex PCR; TCRdb stores in-frame clones only, minus some. V, J and clone size are taken as reported in that table, and D and trimming were inferred from the DNA itself. The repertoire holds fewer than 250,000 clones, with about nine tenths as singletons.

The TCR comes from a man aged 50 to 59 with COVID-19, enrolled during active disease. The material sequenced was peripheral blood. This chain joins TRBV19 and TRBJ2-5, with a weak D call TRBD2 (7 bases). CDR3 region: CASSNLALGGGRETQYF. As DNA, the CDR3 is TGTGCCAGTAGTAACCTTGCCCTGGGGGGGGGCCGCGAGACCCAGTACTTC.